Given below is one T cell receptor (beta chain) in context. This entry comes from a study of patients and donors after allogeneic stem cell transplantation. TCRdb ran MiXCR on the RT-PCR reads and lists one entry per CDR3 protein. The repertoire holds about a million distinct CDR3 sequences, about a sixth seen once, with 6% in the top ten. Germline V CDR1 and CDR2: LGHDT, YNNKEL (reference sequence). V trimming: 0 bases; J trimming: 5 bases; junction bases outside the gene matches: 9. The CDR3 has 16 residues. The TCR comes from a human donor who was either an allogeneic HSCT recipient or a stem cell or donor lymphocyte infusion donor (not recorded which). It is not recorded whose cells these are; they may come from a transplant donor. The sample comprised blood, either unsorted or a sorted T cell fraction (not recorded which). V usage is TRBV3-1 and J usage is TRBJ2-7, with 8 bases fitting TRBD1. Here the CDR3 DNA reads TGTGCCAGCAGCCAAGATCGCCCAGGGGGCCTTGACGAGCAGTACTTC. This gives the protein CASSQDRPGGLDEQYF.